These T cell receptor beta chains were read from a single sample in a study of T-cell reconstitution after alpha-beta-depleted transplantation in children. TCRdb itself ran the PCR reads through MiXCR, one entry per CDR3 protein. Among 70,000 to 95,000 distinct CDR3 sequences, 15% to 17% were seen once, and the ten largest hold about 20%. This specimen consisted of PBMCs, mostly from graft donor cells, obtained 180 days after TCRalphabeta/CD19-depleted stem cell transplant. These receptors were obtained from a male patient between 2 and 10 years old who had a stem cell transplant for acute lymphoblastic leukemia, so the T cells may come from the graft donor. Both conserved end residues are part of each CDR3. D genes are given only for firm matches. The listing skips clone size in some rows; elsewhere it reads once, few, many or a size class.

j_call: TRBJ2-3
v_call: TRBV7-2
clone_size: few
d_call: TRBD1
cdr3_length: 15
cdr3_nt: TGTGCCAGCAGCTCTGGGGACAGACTCACAGATACGCAGTATTTT
cdr3_aa: CASSSGDRLTDTQYF

j_call: TRBJ1-3
v_call: TRBV28
clone_size: few
d_call: -
cdr3_length: 16
cdr3_nt: TGTGCCAGCAGTTCCGGCGGGGGGGGCTCTGGAAACACCATATATTTT
cdr3_aa: CASSSGGGGSGNTIYF

j_call: TRBJ1-1
v_call: TRBV10-1
clone_size: -
d_call: -
cdr3_length: 13
cdr3_nt: TGCGCCAGCAGTGAGAAGGGACACACTGAAGCTTTCTTT
cdr3_aa: CASSEKGHTEAFF

j_call: TRBJ1-1
v_call: TRBV5-1
clone_size: few
d_call: -
cdr3_length: 15
cdr3_nt: TGCGCCAGCAGCTTGGCCGGGAACATGAACACTGAAGCTTTCTTT
cdr3_aa: CASSLAGNMNTEAFF

j_call: TRBJ1-6
v_call: TRBV14
clone_size: -
d_call: -
cdr3_length: 16
cdr3_nt: TGTGCCAGCAGCCCATGGGGATGGCGGGGGAATTCACCCCTCCACTTT
cdr3_aa: CASSPWGWRGNSPLHF

j_call: TRBJ2-1
v_call: TRBV20-1
clone_size: few
d_call: -
cdr3_length: 14
cdr3_nt: TGCAGTGCCCCCCCAGGGGTGGTGAACGATGAGCAGTTCTTC
cdr3_aa: CSAPPGVVNDEQFF

j_call: TRBJ2-2
v_call: TRBV27
clone_size: many
d_call: TRBD2
cdr3_length: 16
cdr3_nt: TGTGCCAGCAGTTTGGGTGCGGGGGGTAACACCGGGGAGCTGTTTTTT
cdr3_aa: CASSLGAGGNTGELFF

j_call: TRBJ2-2
v_call: TRBV24-1
clone_size: few
d_call: -
cdr3_length: 14
cdr3_nt: TGTGCCACCAGTGCCGGGGCCTCCACCGGGGAGCTGTTTTTT
cdr3_aa: CATSAGASTGELFF

j_call: TRBJ1-1
v_call: TRBV6-2/TRBV6-3
clone_size: -
d_call: -
cdr3_length: 14
cdr3_nt: TGTGCCAGCAGTCCAGATCGGATTATGCCTGAAGCTTTCTTT
cdr3_aa: CASSPDRIMPEAFF

j_call: TRBJ2-1
v_call: TRBV24-1
clone_size: few
d_call: TRBD1
cdr3_length: 16
cdr3_nt: TGTGCCACCAGTGATCATCACAGGGGGCGAAACAATGAGCAGTTCTTC
cdr3_aa: CATSDHHRGRNNEQFF

j_call: TRBJ2-1
v_call: TRBV2
clone_size: -
d_call: TRBD2
cdr3_length: 14
cdr3_nt: TGTGCCAGCATCAGACTAGCGGGGGACAATGAGCAGTTCTTC
cdr3_aa: CASIRLAGDNEQFF

j_call: TRBJ2-3
v_call: TRBV27
clone_size: -
d_call: TRBD2
cdr3_length: 16
cdr3_nt: TGTGCCAGCAGTTCCGGACTAGTTCGGAGCACAGATACGCAGTATTTT
cdr3_aa: CASSSGLVRSTDTQYF

j_call: TRBJ1-1
v_call: TRBV12-3/TRBV12-4
clone_size: many
d_call: -
cdr3_length: 11
cdr3_nt: TGTGCCAGCAGGATTAACACTGAAGCTTTCTTT
cdr3_aa: CASRINTEAFF

j_call: TRBJ1-4
v_call: TRBV7-2
clone_size: few
d_call: TRBD1
cdr3_length: 14
cdr3_nt: TGTGCCAGCAGCTTACAGGGGGAAGGGGAAAAACTGTTTTTT
cdr3_aa: CASSLQGEGEKLFF

j_call: TRBJ2-2
v_call: TRBV10-3
clone_size: -
d_call: -
cdr3_length: 15
cdr3_nt: TGTGCCATCAGTGAGCCAGGGGCAAACACCGGGGAGCTGTTTTTT
cdr3_aa: CAISEPGANTGELFF

j_call: TRBJ2-2
v_call: TRBV10-3
clone_size: many
d_call: -
cdr3_length: 15
cdr3_nt: TGTGCCATCAGGGGGGGCGGAATGAACACCGGGGAGCTGTTTTTT
cdr3_aa: CAIRGGGMNTGELFF

j_call: TRBJ2-3
v_call: TRBV19
clone_size: -
d_call: TRBD1
cdr3_length: 14
cdr3_nt: TGTGCCAGCTCCGGGACAGGGCAGCGGGATACGCAGTATTTT
cdr3_aa: CASSGTGQRDTQYF

j_call: TRBJ1-2
v_call: TRBV5-1
clone_size: few
d_call: -
cdr3_length: 15
cdr3_nt: TGCGCCAGCAGCTTGGCCGCGGGGGTAAGGGATGGCTACACCTTC
cdr3_aa: CASSLAAGVRDGYTF

j_call: TRBJ1-1
v_call: TRBV5-5
clone_size: -
d_call: -
cdr3_length: 14
cdr3_nt: TGTGCCAGCAGCTTGCGTCGAGGCCCCACTGAAGCTTTCTTT
cdr3_aa: CASSLRRGPTEAFF

j_call: TRBJ2-1
v_call: TRBV12-3/TRBV12-4
clone_size: few
d_call: TRBD1
cdr3_length: 15
cdr3_nt: TGTGCCAGCAGTTTAGCGGGACAGGGTGACAATGAGCAGTTCTTC
cdr3_aa: CASSLAGQGDNEQFF

j_call: TRBJ2-3
v_call: TRBV5-6
clone_size: -
d_call: TRBD2
cdr3_length: 17
cdr3_nt: TGTGCCAGCAGCTTAGGGACCGACAGCGGGGGATCAGATACGCAGTATTTT
cdr3_aa: CASSLGTDSGGSDTQYF

j_call: TRBJ2-7
v_call: TRBV18
clone_size: -
d_call: -
cdr3_length: 17
cdr3_nt: TGTGCCAGCTCACCAGAGCATTGGCGGGGCAAGCTTCCGGAGCAGTACTTC
cdr3_aa: CASSPEHWRGKLPEQYF

j_call: TRBJ1-2
v_call: TRBV7-9
clone_size: many
d_call: -
cdr3_length: 16
cdr3_nt: TGTGCCAGCAGCGTCCTTGACCGTGAAACTAACTATGGCTACACCTTC
cdr3_aa: CASSVLDRETNYGYTF

j_call: TRBJ1-6
v_call: TRBV23-1
clone_size: few
d_call: -
cdr3_length: 15
cdr3_nt: TGCGCCAGCAGTCAATCGGGAATTCAGGGTTCACCCCTCCACTTT
cdr3_aa: CASSQSGIQGSPLHF

j_call: TRBJ1-2
v_call: TRBV12-3/TRBV12-4
clone_size: many
d_call: -
cdr3_length: 16
cdr3_nt: TGTGCCAGCAGCCAGCGAGGTCGGGACACTAACTATGGCTACACCTTC
cdr3_aa: CASSQRGRDTNYGYTF

j_call: TRBJ2-5
v_call: TRBV5-1
clone_size: -
d_call: TRBD2
cdr3_length: 15
cdr3_nt: TGCGCCAGCAGCTCCCTACCCGGACTAGTAGAGACCCAGTACTTC
cdr3_aa: CASSSLPGLVETQYF

j_call: TRBJ2-7
v_call: TRBV12-3/TRBV12-4
clone_size: -
d_call: -
cdr3_length: 13
cdr3_nt: TGTGCCAGCAGTTTTTGGATCTCCTACGAGCAGTACTTC
cdr3_aa: CASSFWISYEQYF

j_call: TRBJ1-2
v_call: TRBV12-3/TRBV12-4
clone_size: many
d_call: TRBD1
cdr3_length: 15
cdr3_nt: TGTGCCAGCAGCCCCACAGGGGTGGCTAACTATGGCTACACCTTC
cdr3_aa: CASSPTGVANYGYTF

j_call: TRBJ1-2
v_call: TRBV10-2
clone_size: many
d_call: TRBD1
cdr3_length: 16
cdr3_nt: TGCGCCAGCACGGGACAGGGGCCCGACGTGGGCTATGGCTACACCTTC
cdr3_aa: CASTGQGPDVGYGYTF

j_call: TRBJ2-3
v_call: TRBV5-1
clone_size: few
d_call: -
cdr3_length: 16
cdr3_nt: TGCGCCAGCAGCTTGGAGAGGCAGGGCGGCACAGATACGCAGTATTTT
cdr3_aa: CASSLERQGGTDTQYF

j_call: TRBJ1-1
v_call: TRBV5-1
clone_size: -
d_call: -
cdr3_length: 15
cdr3_nt: TGCGCCAGCAGCTTGGAGGGGACGTTGAACACTGAAGCTTTCTTT
cdr3_aa: CASSLEGTLNTEAFF

j_call: TRBJ2-7
v_call: TRBV5-1
clone_size: medium-sized
d_call: TRBD1
cdr3_length: 15
cdr3_nt: TGCGCCAGCAGCTTGGAAGGACAGGATCTTTACGAGCAGTACTTC
cdr3_aa: CASSLEGQDLYEQYF

j_call: TRBJ2-5
v_call: TRBV12-3/TRBV12-4
clone_size: few
d_call: -
cdr3_length: 15
cdr3_nt: TGTGCCAGCAGTCTACCCCAGGGGTTGAGAAAGACCCAGTACTTC
cdr3_aa: CASSLPQGLRKTQYF

j_call: TRBJ2-3
v_call: TRBV20-1
clone_size: medium-sized
d_call: TRBD2
cdr3_length: 16
cdr3_nt: TGCAGTGCTAAGTCCTCACTAGCGGGGAACACAGATACGCAGTATTTT
cdr3_aa: CSAKSSLAGNTDTQYF

j_call: TRBJ2-3
v_call: TRBV27
clone_size: -
d_call: -
cdr3_length: 15
cdr3_nt: TGTGCCAGCAGAGAAGCCGACAGGCGCACAGATACGCAGTATTTT
cdr3_aa: CASREADRRTDTQYF

j_call: TRBJ2-5
v_call: TRBV20-1
clone_size: few
d_call: -
cdr3_length: 13
cdr3_nt: TGCAGTGCTCCATGGGGATCTCAAGAGACCCAGTACTTC
cdr3_aa: CSAPWGSQETQYF

j_call: TRBJ2-5
v_call: TRBV7-8
clone_size: few
d_call: TRBD2
cdr3_length: 16
cdr3_nt: TGTGCCAGCAGCTTAGCCCGAGCGGGGGCGGCGAAGACCCAGTACTTC
cdr3_aa: CASSLARAGAAKTQYF

j_call: TRBJ1-6
v_call: TRBV5-1
clone_size: many
d_call: -
cdr3_length: 14
cdr3_nt: TGCGCCAGCAGCTTGGAGGTGAACAATTCACCCCTCCACTTT
cdr3_aa: CASSLEVNNSPLHF

j_call: TRBJ2-3
v_call: TRBV6-1
clone_size: few
d_call: -
cdr3_length: 15
cdr3_nt: TGTGCCAGCACCCGGGCTGCGGGGGCAGGAGATACGCAGTATTTT
cdr3_aa: CASTRAAGAGDTQYF

j_call: TRBJ1-5
v_call: TRBV5-6
clone_size: many
d_call: TRBD1
cdr3_length: 17
cdr3_nt: TGTGCCAGCAGCTCGCTCGGACAGGTCAATAGCAATCAGCCCCAGCATTTT
cdr3_aa: CASSSLGQVNSNQPQHF

j_call: TRBJ1-1
v_call: TRBV20-1
clone_size: few
d_call: -
cdr3_length: 15
cdr3_nt: TGCAGTGCTAGAGAGGACAGTTGGATGAACACTGAAGCTTTCTTT
cdr3_aa: CSAREDSWMNTEAFF

j_call: TRBJ2-2
v_call: TRBV5-1
clone_size: many
d_call: TRBD1
cdr3_length: 18
cdr3_nt: TGCGCCAGCAGCCCTAGATTACAGGGGCTCGCGAACACCGGGGAGCTGTTTTTT
cdr3_aa: CASSPRLQGLANTGELFF

j_call: TRBJ1-6
v_call: TRBV10-3
clone_size: -
d_call: TRBD1
cdr3_length: 15
cdr3_nt: TGTGCCATCAGCCGGACAGGGGAACGGGATTCACCCCTCCACTTT
cdr3_aa: CAISRTGERDSPLHF

j_call: TRBJ2-7
v_call: TRBV5-1
clone_size: once
d_call: -
cdr3_length: 17
cdr3_nt: TGCGCCAGCAGCTTGGTAGGGCAGGGAAGGCTCCAGGGGGAGCAGTACTTC
cdr3_aa: CASSLVGQGRLQGEQYF

j_call: TRBJ2-2
v_call: TRBV7-9
clone_size: -
d_call: -
cdr3_length: 17
cdr3_nt: TGTGCCAGCTACTTTGGGCATCCCACGGGGAACACCGGGGAGCTGTTTTTT
cdr3_aa: CASYFGHPTGNTGELFF